This T cell receptor beta chain derives from a study of T cells in Graves' hyperthyroidism and ophthalmopathy. Findings of the study overall: Also found in blood were most expanded thyroid clonotypes above 0.001.

This clonotype was recorded at least ten times. No antigen is known for it. TCR beta CDR3 sequences were amplified from RNA transcripts. With the HTBI primer set, the TCR CDR3 went through a first round of RT-PCR. TCRdb independently ran MiXCR on the multiplex PCR reads; one entry per CDR3 protein. The sample consists of 350,000 or so distinct CDR3 sequences, about 18% of them appearing once. Sequenced input: blood. The source of this sequence is a woman aged 25 to 39 with Graves' hyperthyroidism that later progressed to Graves' ophthalmopathy.

The CDR3 sequence: CASSSELAGLNEQFF. CDR3 bases: TGTGCCAGCAGCTCTGAACTAGCGGGTCTTAATGAGCAGTTCTTC. The chain joins TRBV11-3 to TRBJ2-1, with 9 bases matching TRBD2. This CDR3 is 15 amino acids long. Germline CDR1 SGHNT, CDR2 YENEEA. The ends lost 4 bases at V and 7 bases at J; junction bases unmatched: 8.